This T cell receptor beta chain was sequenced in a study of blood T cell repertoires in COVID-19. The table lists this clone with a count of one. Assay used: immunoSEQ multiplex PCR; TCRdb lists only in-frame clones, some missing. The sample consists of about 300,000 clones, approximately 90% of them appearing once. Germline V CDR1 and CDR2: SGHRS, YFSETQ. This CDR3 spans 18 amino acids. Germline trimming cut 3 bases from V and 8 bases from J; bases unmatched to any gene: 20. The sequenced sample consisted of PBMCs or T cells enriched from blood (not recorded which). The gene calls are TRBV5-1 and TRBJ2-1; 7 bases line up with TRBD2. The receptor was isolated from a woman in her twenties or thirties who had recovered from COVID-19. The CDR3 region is CASSSTPSMAGALYEQFF. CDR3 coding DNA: TGCGCCAGCAGCTCGACCCCCTCGATGGCGGGAGCGTTGTATGAGCAGTTCTTC.